These T cell receptor beta chains were read from a single sample in a study of blood T cell repertoires in COVID-19. Profiled with immunoSEQ multiplex PCR; TCRdb holds only in-frame clones, not every one. This table holds more than 150,000 clones, around 79% found once. The sequenced material came from peripheral blood. Receptors were obtained from a woman in her 70s with acute or convalescent COVID-19. The CDR3 runs from the conserved cysteine through the conserved F or W. Each record gives: V gene, J gene, clone size, D gene, CDR3 protein, CDR3 DNA. D genes are given only for firm matches. Not every row has a clone size; where given, it reads once, few, many or a size class.

TRBV6-5	TRBJ2-2	-	TRBD2	CASRSSGIQVGELFF	TGTGCCAGCAGGTCTAGCGGGATCCAGGTCGGGGAGCTGTTTTTT
TRBV30	TRBJ2-7	-	TRBD1	CAGRDRVGEQYF	TGTGCCGGCCGGGACAGGGTTGGGGAGCAGTACTTC
TRBV5-4	TRBJ2-1	-	TRBD2	CASSLDISLGLAGVYNEQFF	TGTGCCAGCAGCTTGGATATTTCGCTAGGACTAGCGGGAGTATACAATGAGCAGTTCTTC
TRBV19	TRBJ1-4	-	-	CASSIGATRATNEKLFF	TGTGCCAGTAGTATAGGCGCCACTCGTGCAACTAATGAAAAACTGTTTTTT
TRBV3-1/TRBV3-2	TRBJ1-5	-	-	CASSQGGTLNQPQHF	TGTGCCAGCAGCCAGGGCGGGACCCTCAATCAGCCCCAGCATTTT
TRBV3-1/TRBV3-2	TRBJ2-1	-	TRBD2	CASSQVAGIRLYEQFF	TGTGCCAGCAGCCAAGTAGCGGGAATCCGCCTCTATGAGCAGTTCTTC
TRBV6-4	TRBJ2-3	-	-	CASSEQGSGTDTQYF	TGTGCCAGCAGTGAACAGGGTTCTGGCACAGATACGCAGTATTTT
TRBV6-5	TRBJ1-4	-	-	CASRPLVENEKLFF	TGTGCCAGCAGACCTCTGGTAGAGAATGAAAAACTGTTTTTT
TRBV7-3	TRBJ1-6	-	TRBD1	CASSLRQGNSPLHF	TGTGCCAGCAGCTTAAGACAGGGGAATTCACCCCTCCACTTT
TRBV10-1	TRBJ2-3	-	TRBD2	CASSERLAGGYDTQYF	TGCGCCAGCAGTGAGCGGCTAGCGGGAGGTTACGATACGCAGTATTTT
TRBV9	TRBJ2-7	-	TRBD1	CASSVGDRLYEQYF	TGTGCCAGCAGCGTAGGGGACAGGTTATACGAGCAGTACTTC
TRBV27	TRBJ1-2	-	-	CASSSDSSRPYGYTF	TGTGCCAGCAGTTCTGACTCCTCTCGACCTTATGGCTACACCTTC
TRBV19	TRBJ1-2	-	-	CASRTQGGNYGYTF	TGTGCCAGCCGTACACAGGGTGGGAACTATGGCTACACCTTC
TRBV7-2	TRBJ2-1	-	TRBD2	CASSSSSGLWYEQFF	TGTGCCAGCAGCTCTTCTAGCGGCCTTTGGTATGAGCAGTTCTTC
TRBV5-1	TRBJ2-3	-	-	CASSLGIGDTQYF	TGCGCCAGCAGCTTGGGTATCGGGGATACGCAGTATTTT
TRBV30	TRBJ1-5	-	-	CAWTRDPNQPQHF	TGTGCCTGGACTAGAGATCCCAATCAGCCCCAGCATTTT
TRBV2	TRBJ1-3	-	-	CASVYRDSGNTIYF	TGTGCCAGCGTGTACAGGGACTCTGGAAACACCATATATTTT
TRBV5-1	TRBJ2-5	-	-	CASALVVVGETQYF	TGCGCCAGCGCACTAGTAGTGGTTGGCGAGACCCAGTACTTC
TRBV30	TRBJ2-3	-	-	CAWSVGTPPTDTQYF	TGTGCCTGGAGTGTAGGGACACCGCCCACAGATACGCAGTATTTT
TRBV7-2	TRBJ2-7	-	TRBD2	CASGQGLADVYEQYF	TGTGCCAGCGGGCAGGGCCTAGCGGATGTTTACGAGCAGTACTTC
TRBV19	TRBJ1-1	-	TRBD1	CASNPYRDRVNTEAFF	TGTGCCAGTAATCCGTACCGGGACAGGGTGAACACTGAAGCTTTCTTT
TRBV24-1	TRBJ2-2	-	TRBD2	CATSDWVAGVAGELFF	TGTGCCACCAGTGATTGGGTAGCGGGAGTCGCCGGGGAGCTGTTTTTT
TRBV25-1	TRBJ1-2	few	-	CASSATGHYGYTF	TGTGCCAGCAGTGCAACAGGGCACTATGGCTACACCTTC
TRBV9	TRBJ2-5	-	TRBD2	CASSFSAQRGQETQYF	TGTGCCAGCAGCTTCTCCGCCCAGCGGGGCCAAGAGACCCAGTACTTC
TRBV15	TRBJ2-3	once	TRBD2	CATSREIAGEADTQYF	TGTGCCACCAGCAGAGAAATAGCGGGAGAAGCAGATACGCAGTATTTT
TRBV19	TRBJ2-1	-	-	CASSIRGTVPGEQFF	TGTGCCAGTAGTATAAGGGGTACAGTCCCCGGGGAGCAGTTCTTC
TRBV19	TRBJ1-1	-	-	CASSIVFRTSGSWNTEAFF	TGTGCCAGTAGTATAGTTTTTCGGACCTCCGGGAGTTGGAACACTGAAGCTTTCTTT
TRBV5-1	TRBJ2-4	-	TRBD2	CASSPRGGNIQYF	TGCGCCAGCAGCCCCCGCGGGGGGAACATTCAGTACTTC
TRBV29-1	TRBJ1-2	-	TRBD1	CSVEAWTGGRNYGYTF	TGCAGCGTTGAGGCCTGGACAGGGGGAAGGAACTATGGCTACACCTTC
TRBV3-1/TRBV3-2	TRBJ1-5	-	-	CASSARQGNQPQHF	TGTGCCAGCAGCGCCCGACAGGGCAATCAGCCCCAGCATTTT
TRBV19	TRBJ2-2	-	TRBD2	CASSIWGISGRFANTGELFF	TGTGCCAGTAGTATATGGGGAATAAGCGGGAGGTTCGCGAACACCGGGGAGCTGTTTTTT
TRBV13	TRBJ2-7	-	-	CASRQKGGSSYEQYF	TGTGCCAGCAGGCAAAAGGGGGGGAGCTCCTACGAGCAGTACTTC
TRBV27	TRBJ2-7	-	TRBD1	CASSPLTGGFRYEQYF	TGTGCCAGCAGTCCCCTGACAGGGGGTTTCCGCTACGAGCAGTACTTC
TRBV9	TRBJ2-2	-	-	CASSLRTDYTGELFF	TGTGCCAGCAGCCTCCGGACAGACTACACCGGGGAGCTGTTTTTT
TRBV19	TRBJ1-5	-	-	CASGLRQGNQPQHF	TGTGCCAGTGGCCTCCGACAGGGCAATCAGCCCCAGCATTTT
TRBV19	TRBJ2-7	few	TRBD1	CASGTGPYEQYF	TGTGCCAGTGGGACAGGACCTTACGAGCAGTACTTC
TRBV28	TRBJ1-1	-	-	CASRSGQQNTEAFF	TGTGCCAGCAGGTCCGGACAGCAGAACACTGAAGCTTTCTTT